This T cell receptor beta chain was obtained from a study of response to subunit inactivated influenza vaccine. The germline V gene encodes CDR1 MNHEY and CDR2 SVGEGT. The junction had 12 bases not matched to a gene; V was cut back by 8 bases and J by 7 bases. The CDR3 runs 15 residues. Overall study findings and caveats: Few additional T cells are recruited per seasonal influenza vaccination, authors suggested.

As to this clonotype: As yet, its antigen is unknown.

TCRdb re-analysed the RT-PCR reads in MiXCR, keeping a single row per CDR3 protein. The profile shows about 500,000 distinct CDR3 sequences, approximately 7.3% of them singletons. This chain uses TRBV6-2 or TRBV6-3 with TRBJ2-1; 9 nucleotides match TRBD2. The sample here was PBMCs from blood, taken less than 25 months after vaccination. This receptor was taken from a man between 50 and 69 years old who received an inactivated influenza vaccine. The CDR3 spells CASGIAGAASNEQFF. The CDR3, as DNA: TGTGCCAGCGGAATAGCGGGGGCAGCCTCGAATGAGCAGTTCTTC.